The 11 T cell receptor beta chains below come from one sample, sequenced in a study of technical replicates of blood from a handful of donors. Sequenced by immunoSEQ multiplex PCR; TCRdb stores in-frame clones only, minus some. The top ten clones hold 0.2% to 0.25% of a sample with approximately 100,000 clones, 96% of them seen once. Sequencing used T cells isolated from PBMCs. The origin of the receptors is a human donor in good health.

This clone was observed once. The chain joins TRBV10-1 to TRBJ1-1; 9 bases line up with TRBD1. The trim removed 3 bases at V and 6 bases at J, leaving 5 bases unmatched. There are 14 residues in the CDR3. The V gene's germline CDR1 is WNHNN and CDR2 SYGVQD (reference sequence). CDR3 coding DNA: TGCGCCAGCAGTGACCCGGGACAGGGAGCTGAAGCTTTCTTT. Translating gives CASSDPGQGAEAFF.

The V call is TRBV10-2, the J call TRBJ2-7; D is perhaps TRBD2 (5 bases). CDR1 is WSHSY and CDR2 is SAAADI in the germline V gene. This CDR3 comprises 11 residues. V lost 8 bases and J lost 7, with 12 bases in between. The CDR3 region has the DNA TGCGCCAGCGGACTCACCAGGGAGCAGTACTTC. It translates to CASGLTREQYF.

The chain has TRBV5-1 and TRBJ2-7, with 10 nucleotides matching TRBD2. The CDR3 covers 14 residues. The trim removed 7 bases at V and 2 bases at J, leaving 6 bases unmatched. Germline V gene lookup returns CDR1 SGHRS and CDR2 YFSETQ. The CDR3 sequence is CASGTSELPYEQYF. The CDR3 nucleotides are TGCGCCAGCGGGACTAGCGAACTTCCCTACGAGCAGTACTTC. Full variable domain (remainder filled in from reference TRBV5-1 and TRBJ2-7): KAGVTQTPRYLIKTRGQQVTLSCSPISGHRSVSWYQQTPGQGLQFLFEYFSETQRNKGNFPGRFSGRQFSNSRSEMNVSTLELGDSALYLCASGTSELPYEQYFGPGTRLTVT.

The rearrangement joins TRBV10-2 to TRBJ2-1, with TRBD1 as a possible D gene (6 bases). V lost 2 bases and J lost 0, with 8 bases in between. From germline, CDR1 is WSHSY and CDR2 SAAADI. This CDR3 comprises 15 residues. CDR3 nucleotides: TGCGCCAGCAGTGAGACAGGGAGCTCCTACAATGAGCAGTTCTTC. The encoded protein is CASSETGSSYNEQFF.

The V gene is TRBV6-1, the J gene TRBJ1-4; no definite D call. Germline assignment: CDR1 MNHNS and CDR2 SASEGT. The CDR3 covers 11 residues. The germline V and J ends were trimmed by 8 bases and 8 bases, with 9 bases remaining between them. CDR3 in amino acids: CASRTGEKLFF. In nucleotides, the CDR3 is TGTGCCAGCCGTACGGGGGAAAAACTGTTTTTT.

The CDR3 sequence: CASSPPGGLAGLPYSSTDTQYF. CDR3 coding DNA: TGCGCCAGCAGCCCTCCGGGGGGACTAGCGGGCCTACCGTACTCTAGCACAGATACGCAGTATTTT. The V and J genes are TRBV4-1 and TRBJ2-3; 12 nucleotides align to TRBD2. The germline gives CDR1 MGHRA, CDR2 YSYEKL. V shed 4 bases and J 0 bases; nucleotides not matched to a gene: 20. The CDR3 length is 22 residues.

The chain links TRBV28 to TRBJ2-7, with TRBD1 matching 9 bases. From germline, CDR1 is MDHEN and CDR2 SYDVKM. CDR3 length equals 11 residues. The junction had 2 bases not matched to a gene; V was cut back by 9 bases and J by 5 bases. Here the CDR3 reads CASDRGDEQYF. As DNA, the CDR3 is TGTGCCAGTGACAGGGGGGACGAGCAGTACTTC.

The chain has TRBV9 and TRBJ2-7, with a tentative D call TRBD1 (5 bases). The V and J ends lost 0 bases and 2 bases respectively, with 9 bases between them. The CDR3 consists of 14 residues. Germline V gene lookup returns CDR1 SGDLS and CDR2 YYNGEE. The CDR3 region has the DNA TGTGCCAGCAGCGTAGGTGGGGCCACCTACGAGCAGTACTTC. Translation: CASSVGGATYEQYF.

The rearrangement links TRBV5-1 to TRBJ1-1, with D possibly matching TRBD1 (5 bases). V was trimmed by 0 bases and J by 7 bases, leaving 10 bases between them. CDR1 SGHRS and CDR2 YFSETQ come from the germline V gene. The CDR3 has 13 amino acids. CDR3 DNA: TGCGCCAGCAGCTTGGCGGGGGTGGGTGAAGCTTTCTTT. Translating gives CASSLAGVGEAFF.

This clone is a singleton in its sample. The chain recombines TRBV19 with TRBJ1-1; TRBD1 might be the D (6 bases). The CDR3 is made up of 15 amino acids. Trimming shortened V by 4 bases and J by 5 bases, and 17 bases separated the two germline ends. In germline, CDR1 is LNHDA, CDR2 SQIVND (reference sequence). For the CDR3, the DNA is TGTGCCAGTAGTACCTCACAGGGAAGTAGGACTGAAGCTTTCTTT. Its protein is CASSTSQGSRTEAFF.

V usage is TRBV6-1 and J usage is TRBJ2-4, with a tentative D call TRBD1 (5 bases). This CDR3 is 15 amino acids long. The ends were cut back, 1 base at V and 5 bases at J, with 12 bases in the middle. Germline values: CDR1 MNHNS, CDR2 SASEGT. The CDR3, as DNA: TGTGCCAGCAGTGAAGTGGACCTCAGGGAAAACATTCAGTACTTC. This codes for CASSEVDLRENIQYF.